The 4 T cell receptor beta chains below were found in one sample sequenced in a study of cytomegalovirus exposure and HLA in healthy donors. Primers included in the PCR were 60 Vbeta and 13 Jbeta primers. Only in-frame clones appear in the TCRdb table, and some are missing; sequencing was by immunoSEQ multiplex PCR. Of more than 90,000 clones in the sample, approximately 70% are singletons; the top ten hold roughly 0.82%. The specimen was PBMCs. The origin of the receptors is a woman between 25 and 40 years old in good health and CMV-seronegative.

The CDR3 here is CASSASLPDRDNEQFF. DNA of the CDR3: TGTGCCAGCAGCGCGTCTCTTCCGGACAGGGACAATGAGCAGTTCTTC. The V gene is TRBV9, the J gene TRBJ2-1; 8 bases fit TRBD1. V lost 3 bases, J lost 5 bases, and 10 bases stayed unmatched. This CDR3 comprises 16 residues. The germline V gene encodes CDR1 SGDLS and CDR2 YYNGEE.

The chain is built from TRBV5-6 and TRBJ2-5, with 10 bases fitting TRBD2. This CDR3 has 13 residues. With 9 bases clipped from V and 1 base from J, the junction kept 3 bases outside the gene matches. The germline V gene encodes CDR1 SGHDT and CDR2 YYEEEE. The CDR3 is CAMRTSGQETQYF. CDR3 coding DNA: TGTGCCATGAGGACTAGCGGCCAAGAGACCCAGTACTTC.

V is TRBV6-1 and J is TRBJ1-4, with TRBD1 matching 8 bases. Germline V lookup: CDR1 MNHNS, CDR2 SASEGT. The CDR3 sequence is 15 residues long. Trimming took 1 base from V and 7 from J; bases not matched to a gene: 5. DNA for the CDR3: TGTGCCAGCAGTGAAGAGGCAGGGGGCATTGAAAAACTGTTTTTT. Translated, it gives CASSEEAGGIEKLFF.

The chain carries TRBV4-1 and TRBJ1-5; 8 nucleotides line up with TRBD1. Germline trimming cut 4 bases from V and 1 base from J; bases unmatched to any gene: 12. The CDR3 contains 18 residues. CDR1 MGHRA and CDR2 YSYEKL come from the germline V gene. CDR3 in DNA: TGCGCCAGCAGCCCCGGACAGGGAGCAGGCGTGAGCAATCAGCCCCAGCATTTT. It codes for CASSPGQGAGVSNQPQHF.